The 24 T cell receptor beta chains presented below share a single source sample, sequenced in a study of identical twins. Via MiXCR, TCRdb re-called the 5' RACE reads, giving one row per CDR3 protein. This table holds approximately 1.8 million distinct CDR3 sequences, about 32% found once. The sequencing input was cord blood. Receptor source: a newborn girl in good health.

DNA for the CDR3: TGTGCCAGCAGCGCGGTCGGGACTAGCACAGATACGCAGTATTTT. This translates into CASSAVGTSTDTQYF. The V call is TRBV7-2, the J call TRBJ2-3, with D perhaps TRBD2 (6 bases). The V gene's germline CDR1 is SGHTA and CDR2 FQGNSA. The CDR3 spans 15 residues. With 5 bases removed from V and 0 bases from J, the gap between germline ends came to 12 bases. The whole variable domain, remainder taken from reference TRBV7-2 and TRBJ2-3, is GAGVSQSPSNKVTEKGKDVELRCDPISGHTALYWYRQSLGQGLEFLIYFQGNSAPDKSGLPSDRFSAERTGGSVSTLTIQRTQQEDSAVYLCASSAVGTSTDTQYFGPGTRLTVL.

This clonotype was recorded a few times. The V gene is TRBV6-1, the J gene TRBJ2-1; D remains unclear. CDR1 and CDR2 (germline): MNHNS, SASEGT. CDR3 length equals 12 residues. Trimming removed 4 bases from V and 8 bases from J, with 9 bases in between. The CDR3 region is CASSVSGHEQFF. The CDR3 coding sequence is TGTGCCAGCAGTGTGTCTGGGCATGAGCAGTTCTTC.

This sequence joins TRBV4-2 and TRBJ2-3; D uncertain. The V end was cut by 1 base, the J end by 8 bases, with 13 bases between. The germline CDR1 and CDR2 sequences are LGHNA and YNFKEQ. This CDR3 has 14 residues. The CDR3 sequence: CASSQGGRAVTQYF. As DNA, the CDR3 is TGTGCCAGCAGCCAAGGGGGTAGAGCAGTTACGCAGTATTTT.

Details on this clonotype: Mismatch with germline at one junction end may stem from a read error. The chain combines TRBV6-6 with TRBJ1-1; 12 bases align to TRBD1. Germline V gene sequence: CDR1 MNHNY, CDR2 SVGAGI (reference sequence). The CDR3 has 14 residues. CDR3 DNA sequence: TGTGCCAGCAGTAACTCCGGGACAGGGGGCGCAGCTTTCTTT. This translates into CASSNSGTGGAAFF.

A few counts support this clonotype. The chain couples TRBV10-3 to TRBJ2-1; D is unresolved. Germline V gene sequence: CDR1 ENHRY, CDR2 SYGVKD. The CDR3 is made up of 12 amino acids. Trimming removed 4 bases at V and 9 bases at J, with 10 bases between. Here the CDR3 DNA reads TGTGCCATCAGTGGAGAAGTCAGTGAGCAGTTCTTC. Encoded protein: CAISGEVSEQFF.

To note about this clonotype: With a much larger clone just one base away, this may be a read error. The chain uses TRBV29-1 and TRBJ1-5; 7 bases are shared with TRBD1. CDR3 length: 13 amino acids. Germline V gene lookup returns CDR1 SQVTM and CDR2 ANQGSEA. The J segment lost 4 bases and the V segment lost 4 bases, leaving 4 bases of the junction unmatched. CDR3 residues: CSVGAGGNQPQHF. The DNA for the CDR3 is TGCAGCGTTGGGGCAGGGGGTAATCAGCCCCAGCATTTT.

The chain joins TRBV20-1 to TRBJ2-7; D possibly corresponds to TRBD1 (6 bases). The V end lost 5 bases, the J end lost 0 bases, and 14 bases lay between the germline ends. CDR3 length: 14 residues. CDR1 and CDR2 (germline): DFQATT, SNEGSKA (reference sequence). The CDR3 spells CSAADRRDSYEQYF. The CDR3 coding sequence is TGCAGTGCTGCGGACAGACGAGACTCCTACGAGCAGTACTTC.

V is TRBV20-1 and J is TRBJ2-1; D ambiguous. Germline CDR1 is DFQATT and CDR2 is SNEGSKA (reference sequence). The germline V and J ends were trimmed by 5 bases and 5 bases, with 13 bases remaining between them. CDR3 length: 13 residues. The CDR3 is CSAPNPPNNEQFF. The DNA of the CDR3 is TGCAGTGCTCCGAACCCTCCGAACAATGAGCAGTTCTTC.

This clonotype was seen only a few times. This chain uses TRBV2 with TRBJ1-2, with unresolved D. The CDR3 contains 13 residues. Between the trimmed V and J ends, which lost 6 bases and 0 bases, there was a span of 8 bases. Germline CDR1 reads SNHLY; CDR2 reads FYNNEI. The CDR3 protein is CASRLGSNYGYTF. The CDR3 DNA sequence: TGTGCCAGCAGGTTGGGTTCTAACTATGGCTACACCTTC.

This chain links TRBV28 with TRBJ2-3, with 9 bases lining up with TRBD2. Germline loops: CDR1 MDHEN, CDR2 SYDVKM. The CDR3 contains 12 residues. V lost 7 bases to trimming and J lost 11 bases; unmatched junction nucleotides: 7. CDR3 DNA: TGTGCCAGCACCCCACTAGCGGGTATGCAGTATTTT. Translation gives CASTPLAGMQYF.

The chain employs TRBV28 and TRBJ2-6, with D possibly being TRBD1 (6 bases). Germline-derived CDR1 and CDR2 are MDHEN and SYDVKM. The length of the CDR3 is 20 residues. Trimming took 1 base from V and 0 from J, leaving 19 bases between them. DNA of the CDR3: TGTGCCAGCAGTTTATCTAGTTTGGGCAGGGGCTCCTCTGGGGCCAACGTCCTGACTTTC. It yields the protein CASSLSSLGRGSSGANVLTF.

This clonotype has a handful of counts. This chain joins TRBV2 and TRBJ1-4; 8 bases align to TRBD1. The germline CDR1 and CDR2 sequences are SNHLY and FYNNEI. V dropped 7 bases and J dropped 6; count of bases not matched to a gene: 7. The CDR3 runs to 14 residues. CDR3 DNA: TGTGCCAGCACCAGACAGGGGATATATGAAAAACTGTTTTTT. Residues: CASTRQGIYEKLFF.

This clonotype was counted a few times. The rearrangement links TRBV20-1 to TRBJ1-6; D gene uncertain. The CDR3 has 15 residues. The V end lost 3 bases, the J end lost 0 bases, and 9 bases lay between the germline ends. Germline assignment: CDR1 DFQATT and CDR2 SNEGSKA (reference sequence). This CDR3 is CSASPTVSYNSPLHF. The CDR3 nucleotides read TGCAGTGCTAGTCCTACAGTCTCCTATAATTCACCCCTCCACTTT.

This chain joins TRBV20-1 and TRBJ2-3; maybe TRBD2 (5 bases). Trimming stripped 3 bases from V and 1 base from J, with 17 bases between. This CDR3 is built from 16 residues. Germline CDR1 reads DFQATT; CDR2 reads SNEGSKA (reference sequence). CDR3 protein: CSASGVLGWGTDTQYF. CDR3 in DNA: TGCAGTGCTAGTGGGGTACTAGGGTGGGGCACAGATACGCAGTATTTT.

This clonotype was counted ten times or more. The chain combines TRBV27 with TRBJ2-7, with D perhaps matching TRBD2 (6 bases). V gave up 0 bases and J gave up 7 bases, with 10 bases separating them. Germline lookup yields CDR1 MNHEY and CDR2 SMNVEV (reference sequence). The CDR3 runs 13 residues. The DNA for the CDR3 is TGTGCCAGCAGTTTATCACCGGGGAGGGAGCAGTACTTC. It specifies CASSLSPGREQYF.

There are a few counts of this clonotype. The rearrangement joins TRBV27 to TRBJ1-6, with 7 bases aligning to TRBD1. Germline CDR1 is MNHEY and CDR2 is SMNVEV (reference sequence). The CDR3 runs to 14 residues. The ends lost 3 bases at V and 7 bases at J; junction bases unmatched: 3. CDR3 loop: CASSFPGGNSPLHF. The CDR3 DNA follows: TGTGCCAGCAGTTTTCCAGGGGGAAATTCACCCCTCCACTTT.

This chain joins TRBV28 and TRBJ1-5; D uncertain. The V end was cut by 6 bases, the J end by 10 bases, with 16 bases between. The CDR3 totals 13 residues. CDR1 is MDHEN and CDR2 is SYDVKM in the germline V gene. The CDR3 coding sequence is TGTGCCAGCAGGGGCCTCCTTCGAGGTCCCCAGCATTTT. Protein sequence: CASRGLLRGPQHF.

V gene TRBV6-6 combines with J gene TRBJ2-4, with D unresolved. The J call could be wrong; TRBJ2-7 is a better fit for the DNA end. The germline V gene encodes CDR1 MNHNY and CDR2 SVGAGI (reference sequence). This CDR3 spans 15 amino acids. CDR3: CASSHQNEPCYEQYF. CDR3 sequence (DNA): TGTGCCAGCAGTCACCAAAACGAGCCCTGCTACGAGCAGTACTTC.

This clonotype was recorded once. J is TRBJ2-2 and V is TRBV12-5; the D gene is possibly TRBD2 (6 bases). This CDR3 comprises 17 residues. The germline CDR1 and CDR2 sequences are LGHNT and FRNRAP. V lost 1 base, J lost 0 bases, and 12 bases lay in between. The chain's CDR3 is CASGLAREHSNTGELFF. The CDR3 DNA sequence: TGTGCTAGTGGTTTGGCCCGGGAGCACTCGAACACCGGGGAGCTGTTTTTT.

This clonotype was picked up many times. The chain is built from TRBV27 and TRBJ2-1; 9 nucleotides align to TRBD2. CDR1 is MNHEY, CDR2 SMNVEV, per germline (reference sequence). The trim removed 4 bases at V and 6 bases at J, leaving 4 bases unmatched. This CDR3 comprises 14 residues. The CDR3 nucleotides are TGTGCCAGCAGTTCCGGGACTAGCCTCAATGAGCAGTTCTTC. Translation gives CASSSGTSLNEQFF.

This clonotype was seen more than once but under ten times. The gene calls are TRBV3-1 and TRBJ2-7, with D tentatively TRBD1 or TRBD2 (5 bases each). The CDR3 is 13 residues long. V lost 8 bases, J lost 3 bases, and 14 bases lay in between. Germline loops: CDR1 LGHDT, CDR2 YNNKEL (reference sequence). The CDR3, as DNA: TGTGCCAGCTCGTGGGGGACCGACTACGAGCAGTACTTC. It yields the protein CASSWGTDYEQYF.

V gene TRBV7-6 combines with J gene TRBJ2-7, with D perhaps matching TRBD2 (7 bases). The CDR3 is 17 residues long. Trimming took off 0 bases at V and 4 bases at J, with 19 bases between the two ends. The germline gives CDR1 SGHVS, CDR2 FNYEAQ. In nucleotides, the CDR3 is TGTGCCAGCAGCTTAGCAGTGGGAGGGACATCCCATTACGAGCAGTACTTC. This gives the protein CASSLAVGGTSHYEQYF.

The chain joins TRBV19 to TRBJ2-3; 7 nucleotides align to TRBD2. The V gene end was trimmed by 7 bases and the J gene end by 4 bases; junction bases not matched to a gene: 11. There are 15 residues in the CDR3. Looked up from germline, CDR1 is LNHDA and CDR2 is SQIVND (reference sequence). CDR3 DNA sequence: TGTGCCAGTACCTCCGGGCGTGGGGGGGCAGATACGCAGTATTTT. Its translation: CASTSGRGGADTQYF.

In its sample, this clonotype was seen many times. The CDR3 coding sequence is TGTGCCAGCAGCCCAGGGGGGTCTGGGGCCAACGTCCTGACTTTC. It encodes CASSPGGSGANVLTF. The chain carries TRBV13 and TRBJ2-6; D possibly corresponds to TRBD1 (7 bases). CDR1 and CDR2 (germline): PRHDT, FYEKMQ (reference sequence). Trimming took 5 bases from V and 1 from J, leaving 9 bases between them. CDR3 size: 15 residues.